This is a list of T cell receptor beta chains from one sample in a study of T cell changes during pregnancy in multiple sclerosis. Sequencing used immunoSEQ multiplex PCR; TCRdb keeps in-frame clones, though not all of them. The sample yields roughly 30,000 clones, around 90% seen once. Sample: CD4+ T cells from peripheral blood mononuclear cells, taken in the first trimester of pregnancy. The source of these receptors is a female donor in good health, enrolled as a control in a pregnancy study. Each CDR3 is given with its conserved first and last residue. Each record gives: CDR3 length, V gene, D gene, CDR3 protein. A D gene is named only where the DNA matches it firmly.

CDR3 length: 15; V gene: TRBV5-6; D gene: .; CDR3 protein: CAGRRGSSYNSPLHF
CDR3 length: 15; V gene: TRBV5-1; D gene: .; CDR3 protein: CASIPGAGGASTQYF
CDR3 length: 14; V gene: TRBV5-6; D gene: TRBD1; CDR3 protein: CASSPMGQFYGYTF
CDR3 length: 19; V gene: TRBV1; D gene: .; CDR3 protein: CTSSQDCGPGTSGSYEQYF
CDR3 length: 16; V gene: TRBV6-5; D gene: TRBD1; CDR3 protein: CASSSLVRGQNQPQHF
CDR3 length: 17; V gene: TRBV7-9; D gene: TRBD2; CDR3 protein: CASSFGTSGLVGDEQYF
CDR3 length: 13; V gene: TRBV12-5; D gene: .; CDR3 protein: CASGLIGGGEQFF
CDR3 length: 13; V gene: TRBV15; D gene: .; CDR3 protein: CATSRDLGEENTF
CDR3 length: 16; V gene: TRBV4-3; D gene: TRBD2; CDR3 protein: CASSQVASGNSDTQYF
CDR3 length: 17; V gene: TRBV27; D gene: TRBD1; CDR3 protein: CASSSLARTGILETQYF
CDR3 length: 14; V gene: TRBV6-5; D gene: TRBD2; CDR3 protein: CASRTSGGTGELFF
CDR3 length: 15; V gene: TRBV19; D gene: TRBD1; CDR3 protein: CASSGRDSLNEKLFF
CDR3 length: 13; V gene: TRBV6-6; D gene: TRBD1; CDR3 protein: CATQQGAGNTIYF
CDR3 length: 12; V gene: TRBV6-6; D gene: .; CDR3 protein: CASRPPGSEAFF
CDR3 length: 10; V gene: TRBV20-1; D gene: .; CDR3 protein: CIAGGSGYTF
CDR3 length: 16; V gene: TRBV5-1; D gene: TRBD2; CDR3 protein: CASSLVAGGSTDTQYF
CDR3 length: 13; V gene: TRBV28; D gene: .; CDR3 protein: CASHAHQGYGYTF
CDR3 length: 16; V gene: TRBV28; D gene: .; CDR3 protein: CASSLAQGQRNTEAFF
CDR3 length: 16; V gene: TRBV4-3; D gene: .; CDR3 protein: CASSQDPGGGSRPLHF
CDR3 length: 15; V gene: TRBV5-6; D gene: TRBD2; CDR3 protein: CASSGGASGIIEQYF
CDR3 length: 15; V gene: TRBV7-9; D gene: .; CDR3 protein: CASSLGGQGRTEAFF
CDR3 length: 16; V gene: TRBV7-9; D gene: TRBD2; CDR3 protein: CASSLFGTSGTYEQYF
CDR3 length: 14; V gene: TRBV19; D gene: .; CDR3 protein: CASRRGDSNQPQHF
CDR3 length: 16; V gene: TRBV30; D gene: TRBD2; CDR3 protein: CAWRALAGGGTDTQYF
CDR3 length: 14; V gene: TRBV28; D gene: .; CDR3 protein: CASSLDISNQPQHF
CDR3 length: 15; V gene: TRBV5-4; D gene: TRBD2; CDR3 protein: CAGHRGGRSTDTQYF
CDR3 length: 16; V gene: TRBV28; D gene: TRBD2; CDR3 protein: CASSRGLAGGHNEQFF
CDR3 length: 15; V gene: TRBV10-3; D gene: TRBD1; CDR3 protein: CATSPGQGKGTEAFF
CDR3 length: 12; V gene: TRBV27; D gene: .; CDR3 protein: CASSSHSDTQYF
CDR3 length: 14; V gene: TRBV6-5; D gene: .; CDR3 protein: CASSYRQGTYGYTF
CDR3 length: 15; V gene: TRBV5-1; D gene: .; CDR3 protein: CASSLDTGSYNEQFF
CDR3 length: 16; V gene: TRBV7-2; D gene: TRBD2; CDR3 protein: CASVYHPSGSYIEQFF
CDR3 length: 12; V gene: TRBV5-1; D gene: .; CDR3 protein: CASSRDSYEQYF
CDR3 length: 14; V gene: TRBV2; D gene: TRBD1; CDR3 protein: CASSEGQANQPQHF
CDR3 length: 10; V gene: TRBV6-1; D gene: .; CDR3 protein: CAVQLYGYTF
CDR3 length: 18; V gene: TRBV18; D gene: .; CDR3 protein: CASSPLNSRRQGTDTQYF
CDR3 length: 15; V gene: TRBV11-3; D gene: .; CDR3 protein: CASSLVAGFTDTQYF
CDR3 length: 15; V gene: TRBV28; D gene: TRBD1; CDR3 protein: CASSQQGIYYEKLFF
CDR3 length: 15; V gene: TRBV5-1; D gene: TRBD1; CDR3 protein: CASTSDRGNTGELFF